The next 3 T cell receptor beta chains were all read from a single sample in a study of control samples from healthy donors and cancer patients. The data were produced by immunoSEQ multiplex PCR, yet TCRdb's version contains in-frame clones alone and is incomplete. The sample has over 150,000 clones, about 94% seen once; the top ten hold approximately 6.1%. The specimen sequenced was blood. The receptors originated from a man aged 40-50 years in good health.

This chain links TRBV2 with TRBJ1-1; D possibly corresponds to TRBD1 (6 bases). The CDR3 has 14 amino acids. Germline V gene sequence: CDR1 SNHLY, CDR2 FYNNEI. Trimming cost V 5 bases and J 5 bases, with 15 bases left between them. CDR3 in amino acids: CASSTYRERTEAFF. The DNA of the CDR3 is TGTGCCAGCAGTACCTACAGGGAGAGGACTGAAGCTTTCTTT.

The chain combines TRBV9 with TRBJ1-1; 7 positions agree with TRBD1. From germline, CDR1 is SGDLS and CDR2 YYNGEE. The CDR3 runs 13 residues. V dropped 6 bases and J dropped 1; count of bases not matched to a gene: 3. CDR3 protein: CASNRGGNTEAFF. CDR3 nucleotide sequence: TGTGCCAGCAACAGGGGAGGGAACACTGAAGCTTTCTTT.

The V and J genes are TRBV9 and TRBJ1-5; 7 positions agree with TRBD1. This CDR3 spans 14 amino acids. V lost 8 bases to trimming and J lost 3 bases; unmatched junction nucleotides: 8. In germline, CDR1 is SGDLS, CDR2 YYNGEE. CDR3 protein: CASSRQGLNQPQHF. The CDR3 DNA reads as TGTGCCAGTAGCCGACAGGGCCTCAATCAGCCCCAGCATTTT.